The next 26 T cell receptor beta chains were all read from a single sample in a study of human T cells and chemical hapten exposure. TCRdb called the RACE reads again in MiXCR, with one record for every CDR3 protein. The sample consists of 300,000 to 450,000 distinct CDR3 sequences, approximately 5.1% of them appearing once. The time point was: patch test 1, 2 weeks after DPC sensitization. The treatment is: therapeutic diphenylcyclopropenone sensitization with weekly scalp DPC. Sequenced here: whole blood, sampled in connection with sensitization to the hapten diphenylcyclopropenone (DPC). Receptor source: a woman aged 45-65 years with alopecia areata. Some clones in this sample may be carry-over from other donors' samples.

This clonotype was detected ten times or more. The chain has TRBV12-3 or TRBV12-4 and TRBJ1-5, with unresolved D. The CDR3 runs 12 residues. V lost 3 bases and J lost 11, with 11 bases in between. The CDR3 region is CASSLAGGAQHF. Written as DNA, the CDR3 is TGTGCCAGCAGTTTGGCCGGTGGGGCCCAGCATTTT.

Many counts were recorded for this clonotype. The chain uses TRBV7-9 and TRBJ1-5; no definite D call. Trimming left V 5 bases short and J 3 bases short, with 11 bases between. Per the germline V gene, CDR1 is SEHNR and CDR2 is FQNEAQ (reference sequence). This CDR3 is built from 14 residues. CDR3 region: CASSPLETNQPQHF. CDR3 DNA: TGTGCCAGCAGCCCGCTTGAAACCAATCAGCCCCAGCATTTT.

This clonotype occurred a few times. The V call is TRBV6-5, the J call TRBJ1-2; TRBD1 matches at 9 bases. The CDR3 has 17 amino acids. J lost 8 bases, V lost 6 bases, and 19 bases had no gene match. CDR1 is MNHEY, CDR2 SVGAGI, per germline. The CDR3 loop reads CASSRSAPPRDRDGYTF. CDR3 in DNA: TGTGCCAGCAGCCGCTCCGCCCCCCCCCGGGACAGGGACGGCTACACCTTC.

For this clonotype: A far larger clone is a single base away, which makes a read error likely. The CDR3 loop reads CASSLGQAGGTDTQYF. The CDR3 DNA sequence: TGTGCCAGCAGCTTAGGGCAAGCGGGGGGCACAGATACGCAGTATTTT. The V call is TRBV11-2, the J call TRBJ2-3; 8 bases line up with TRBD2. V shed 1 base, J shed 1 base, and the junction held 4 bases outside the gene matches. This CDR3 spans 16 amino acids. Germline V gives CDR1 SGHAT, CDR2 FQNNGV.

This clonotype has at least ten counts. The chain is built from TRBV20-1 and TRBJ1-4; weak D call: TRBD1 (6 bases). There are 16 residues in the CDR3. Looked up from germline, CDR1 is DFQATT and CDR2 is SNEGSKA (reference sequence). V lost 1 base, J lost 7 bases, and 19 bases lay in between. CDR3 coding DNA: TGCAGTGCTAGAGTGAGGGAAGGGGGATATTTTGAAAAACTGTTTTTT. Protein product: CSARVREGGYFEKLFF.

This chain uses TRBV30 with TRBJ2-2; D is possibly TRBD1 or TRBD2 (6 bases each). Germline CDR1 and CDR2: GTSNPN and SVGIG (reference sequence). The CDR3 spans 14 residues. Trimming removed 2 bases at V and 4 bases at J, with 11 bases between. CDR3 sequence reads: CAWSTGGGTGELFF. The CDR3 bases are TGTGCCTGGAGTACCGGAGGGGGCACCGGGGAGCTGTTTTTT.

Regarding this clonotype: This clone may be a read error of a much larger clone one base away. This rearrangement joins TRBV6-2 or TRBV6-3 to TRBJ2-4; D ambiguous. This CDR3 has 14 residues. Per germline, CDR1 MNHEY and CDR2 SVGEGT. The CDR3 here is CSSSYSKVQNIQYF. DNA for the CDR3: TGTTCCAGCAGTTACTCGAAGGTACAGAACATTCAGTACTTC.

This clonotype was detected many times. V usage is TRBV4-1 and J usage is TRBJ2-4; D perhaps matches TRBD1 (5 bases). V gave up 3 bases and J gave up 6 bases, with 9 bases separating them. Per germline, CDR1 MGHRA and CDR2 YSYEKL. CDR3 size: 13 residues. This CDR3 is CASSHPGSNIQYF. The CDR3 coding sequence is TGCGCCAGCAGCCACCCAGGGTCAAACATTCAGTACTTC.

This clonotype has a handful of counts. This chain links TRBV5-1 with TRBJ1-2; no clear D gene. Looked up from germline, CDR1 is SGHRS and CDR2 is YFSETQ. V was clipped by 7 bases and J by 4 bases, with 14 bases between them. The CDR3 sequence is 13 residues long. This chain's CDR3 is CASSLELAYGYTF. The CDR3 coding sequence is TGCGCCAGCTCTCTCGAGTTGGCCTATGGCTACACCTTC.

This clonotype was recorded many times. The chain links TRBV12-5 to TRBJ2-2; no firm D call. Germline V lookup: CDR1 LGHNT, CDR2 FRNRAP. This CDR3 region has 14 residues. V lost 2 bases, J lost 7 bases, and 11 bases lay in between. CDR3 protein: CASGLQVPHGELFF. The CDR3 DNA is TGTGCTAGTGGTTTGCAGGTACCCCACGGGGAGCTGTTTTTT.

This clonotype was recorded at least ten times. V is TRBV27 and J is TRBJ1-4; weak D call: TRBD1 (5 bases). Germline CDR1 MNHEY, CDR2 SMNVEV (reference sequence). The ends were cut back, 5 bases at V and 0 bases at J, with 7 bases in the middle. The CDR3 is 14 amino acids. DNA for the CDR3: TGTGCCAGCAGTAGGGACGCAACTAATGAAAAACTGTTTTTT. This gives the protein CASSRDATNEKLFF.

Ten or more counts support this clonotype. In nucleotides, the CDR3 is TGTGCCAGCATAAGGGACGCAGGGAGCTACGAGCAGTACTTC. Its translation: CASIRDAGSYEQYF. The V gene is TRBV2, the J gene TRBJ2-7, with D perhaps being TRBD1 or TRBD2 (5 bases each). This CDR3 is built from 14 residues. Per germline, CDR1 SNHLY and CDR2 FYNNEI. V gave up 7 bases and J gave up 3 bases, with 16 bases separating them.

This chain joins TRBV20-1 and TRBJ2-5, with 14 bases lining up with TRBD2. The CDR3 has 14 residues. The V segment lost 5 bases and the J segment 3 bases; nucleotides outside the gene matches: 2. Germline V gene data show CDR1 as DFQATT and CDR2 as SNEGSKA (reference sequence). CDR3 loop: CSALGLAGEETQYF. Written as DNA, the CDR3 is TGCAGTGCTCTGGGACTAGCGGGAGAAGAGACCCAGTACTTC.

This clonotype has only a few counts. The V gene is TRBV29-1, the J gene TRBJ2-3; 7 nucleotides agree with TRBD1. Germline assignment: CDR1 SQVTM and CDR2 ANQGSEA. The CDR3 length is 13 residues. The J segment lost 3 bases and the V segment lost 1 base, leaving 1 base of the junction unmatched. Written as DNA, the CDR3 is TGCAGCGTTGAAGGGACAGGTACAGATACGCAGTATTTT. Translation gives CSVEGTGTDTQYF.

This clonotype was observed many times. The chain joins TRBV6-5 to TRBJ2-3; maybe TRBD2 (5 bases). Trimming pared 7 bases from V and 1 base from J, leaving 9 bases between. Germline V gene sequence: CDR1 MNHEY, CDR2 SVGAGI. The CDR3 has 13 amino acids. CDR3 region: CASTKEGTDTQYF. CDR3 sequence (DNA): TGTGCCAGCACCAAGGAGGGCACAGATACGCAGTATTTT.

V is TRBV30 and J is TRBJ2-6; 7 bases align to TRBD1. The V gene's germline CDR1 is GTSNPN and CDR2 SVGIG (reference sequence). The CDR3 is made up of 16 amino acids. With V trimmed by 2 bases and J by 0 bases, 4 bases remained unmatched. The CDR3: CAWSRTGVSGANVLTF. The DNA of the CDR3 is TGTGCCTGGAGTCGCACAGGGGTCTCTGGGGCCAACGTCCTGACTTTC.

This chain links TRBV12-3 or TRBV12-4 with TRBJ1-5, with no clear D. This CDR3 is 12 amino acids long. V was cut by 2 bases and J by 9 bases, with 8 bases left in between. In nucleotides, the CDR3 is TGTGCCAGCAGTTTAAGCGGTCCGCCCCAGCATTTT. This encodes CASSLSGPPQHF.

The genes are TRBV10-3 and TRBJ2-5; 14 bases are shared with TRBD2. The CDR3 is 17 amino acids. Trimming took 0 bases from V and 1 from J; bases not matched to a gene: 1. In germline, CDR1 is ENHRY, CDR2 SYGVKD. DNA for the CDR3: TGTGCCATCAGTGAGTCCGGACTAGCGGGGGGCCAAGAGACCCAGTACTTC. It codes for CAISESGLAGGQETQYF.

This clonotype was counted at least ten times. This CDR3 reads CASSQVRSVQETQYF. The CDR3 nucleotides read TGTGCCAGCAGCCAAGTGCGGAGCGTACAAGAGACCCAGTACTTC. The rearrangement uses TRBV3-1 and TRBJ2-5; D remains unclear. Germline values: CDR1 LGHDT, CDR2 YNNKEL (reference sequence). Trimming stripped 1 base from V and 2 bases from J, with 11 bases between. CDR3 size: 15 residues.

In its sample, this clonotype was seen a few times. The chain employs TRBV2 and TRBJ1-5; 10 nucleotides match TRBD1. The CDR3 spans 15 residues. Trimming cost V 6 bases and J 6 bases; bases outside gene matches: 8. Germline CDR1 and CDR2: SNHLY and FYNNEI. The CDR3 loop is CASSRDRGRGQPQHF. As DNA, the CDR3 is TGTGCCAGCAGCCGGGACAGGGGAAGGGGTCAGCCCCAGCATTTT.

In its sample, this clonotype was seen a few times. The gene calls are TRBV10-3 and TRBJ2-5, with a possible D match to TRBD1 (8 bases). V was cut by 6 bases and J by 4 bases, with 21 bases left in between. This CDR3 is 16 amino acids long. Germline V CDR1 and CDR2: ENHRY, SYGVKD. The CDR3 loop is CAIRPSLSGTGETQYF. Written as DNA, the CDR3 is TGTGCCATCAGACCCTCCCTAAGCGGGACAGGAGAGACCCAGTACTTC.

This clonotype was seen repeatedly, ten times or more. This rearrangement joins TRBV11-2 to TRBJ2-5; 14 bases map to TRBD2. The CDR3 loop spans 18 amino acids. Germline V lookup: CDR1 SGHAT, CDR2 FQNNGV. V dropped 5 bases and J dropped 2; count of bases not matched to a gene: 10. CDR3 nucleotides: TGTGCCAGCAGCCCAAGACTAGCGGGGGGGCCGAGACAAGAGACCCAGTACTTC. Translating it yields CASSPRLAGGPRQETQYF.

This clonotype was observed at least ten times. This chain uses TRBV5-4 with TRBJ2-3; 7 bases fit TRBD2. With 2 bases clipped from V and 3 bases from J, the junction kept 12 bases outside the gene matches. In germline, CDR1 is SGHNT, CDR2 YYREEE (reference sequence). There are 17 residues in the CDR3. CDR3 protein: CASSFGGRVIGTDTQYF. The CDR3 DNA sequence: TGTGCCAGCAGCTTCGGAGGGAGGGTTATTGGTACAGATACGCAGTATTTT. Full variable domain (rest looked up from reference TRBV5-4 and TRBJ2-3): ETGVTQSPTHLIKTRGQQVTLRCSSQSGHNTVSWYQQALGQGPQFIFQYYREEENGRGNFPPRFSGLQFPNYSSELNVNALELDDSALYLCASSFGGRVIGTDTQYFGPGTRLTVL.

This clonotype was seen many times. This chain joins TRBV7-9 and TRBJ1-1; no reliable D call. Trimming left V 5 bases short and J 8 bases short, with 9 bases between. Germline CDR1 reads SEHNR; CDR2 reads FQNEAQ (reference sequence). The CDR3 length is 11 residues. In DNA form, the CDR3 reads TGTGCCAGCAGCCCCCCCGTGGAAGCTTTCTTT. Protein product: CASSPPVEAFF.

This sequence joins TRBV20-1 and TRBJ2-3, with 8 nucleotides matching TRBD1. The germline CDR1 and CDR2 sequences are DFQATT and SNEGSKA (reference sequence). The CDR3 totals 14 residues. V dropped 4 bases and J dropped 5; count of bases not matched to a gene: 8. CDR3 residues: CSANPQGVGDTQYF. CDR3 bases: TGCAGTGCTAACCCACAGGGGGTCGGAGATACGCAGTATTTT.

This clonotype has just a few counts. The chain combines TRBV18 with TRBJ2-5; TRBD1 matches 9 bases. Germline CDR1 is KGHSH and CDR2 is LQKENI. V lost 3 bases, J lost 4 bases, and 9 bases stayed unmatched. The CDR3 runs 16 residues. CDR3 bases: TGTGCCAGCTCACCTATTCCGGGACAGGGAGGAGAGACCCAGTACTTC. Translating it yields CASSPIPGQGGETQYF.